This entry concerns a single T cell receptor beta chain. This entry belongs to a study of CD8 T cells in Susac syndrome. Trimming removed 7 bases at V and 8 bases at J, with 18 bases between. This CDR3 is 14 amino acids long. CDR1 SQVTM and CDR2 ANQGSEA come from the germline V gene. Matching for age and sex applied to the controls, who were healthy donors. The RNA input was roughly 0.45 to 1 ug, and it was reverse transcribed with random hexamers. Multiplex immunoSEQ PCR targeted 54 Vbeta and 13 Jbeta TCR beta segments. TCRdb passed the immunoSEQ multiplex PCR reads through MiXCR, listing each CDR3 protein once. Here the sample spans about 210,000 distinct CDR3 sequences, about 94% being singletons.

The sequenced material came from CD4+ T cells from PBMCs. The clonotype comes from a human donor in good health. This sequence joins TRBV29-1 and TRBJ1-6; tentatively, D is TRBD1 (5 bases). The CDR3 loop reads CSAKDTLADSPLHF. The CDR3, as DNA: TGCAGCGCCAAGGACACCTTGGCCGATTCACCCCTCCACTTT. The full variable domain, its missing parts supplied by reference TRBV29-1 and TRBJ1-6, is SAVISQKPSRDICQRGTSLTIQCQVDSQVTMMFWYRQQPGQSLTLIATANQGSEATYESGFVIDKFPISRPNLTFSTLTVSNMSPEDSSIYLCSAKDTLADSPLHFGNGTRLTVT.